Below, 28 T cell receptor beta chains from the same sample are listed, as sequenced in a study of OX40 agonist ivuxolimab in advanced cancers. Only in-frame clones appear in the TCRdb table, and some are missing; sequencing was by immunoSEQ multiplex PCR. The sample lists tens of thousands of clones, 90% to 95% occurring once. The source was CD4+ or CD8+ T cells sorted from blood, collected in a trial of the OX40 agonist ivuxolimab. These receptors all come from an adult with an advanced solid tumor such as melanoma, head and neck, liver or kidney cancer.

This CDR3 is CASSHGVGQLPSGNTIYF. The DNA of the CDR3 is TGTGCCAGCAGCCATGGGGTGGGACAGCTCCCCTCTGGAAACACCATATATTTT. The chain combines TRBV7-2 with TRBJ1-3; 7 positions agree with TRBD1. CDR1 is SGHTA, CDR2 FQGNSA, per germline. This CDR3 is 18 amino acids long. V gave up 5 bases and J gave up 0 bases; unmatched junction bases: 13.

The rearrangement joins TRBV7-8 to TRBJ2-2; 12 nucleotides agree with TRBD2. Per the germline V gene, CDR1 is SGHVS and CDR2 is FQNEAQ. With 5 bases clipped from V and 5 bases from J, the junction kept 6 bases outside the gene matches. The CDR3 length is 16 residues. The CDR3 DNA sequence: TGTGCCAGCAGCACTCGACTAGCGGGAGTTACCGGGGAGCTGTTTTTT. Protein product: CASSTRLAGVTGELFF.

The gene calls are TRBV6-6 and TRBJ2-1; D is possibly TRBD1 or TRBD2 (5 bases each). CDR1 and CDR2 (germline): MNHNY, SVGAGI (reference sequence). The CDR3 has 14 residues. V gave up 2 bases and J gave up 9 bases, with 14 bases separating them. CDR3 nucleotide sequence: TGTGCCAGCAGTTACCCGCAGGGAGCGGTTGAGCAGTTCTTC. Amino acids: CASSYPQGAVEQFF.

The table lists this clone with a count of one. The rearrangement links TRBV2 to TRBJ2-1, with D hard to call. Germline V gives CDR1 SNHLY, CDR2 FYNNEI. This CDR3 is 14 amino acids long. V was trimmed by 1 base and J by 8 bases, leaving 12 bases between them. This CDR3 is CASSEEISNHEQFF. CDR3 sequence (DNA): TGTGCCAGCAGTGAAGAGATTAGCAACCATGAGCAGTTCTTC.

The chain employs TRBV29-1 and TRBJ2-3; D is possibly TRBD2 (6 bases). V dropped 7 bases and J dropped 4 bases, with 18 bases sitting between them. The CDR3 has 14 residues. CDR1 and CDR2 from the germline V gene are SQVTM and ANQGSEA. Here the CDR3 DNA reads TGCAGCGCCTCTCGCGGGAATGGGGCAGATACGCAGTATTTT. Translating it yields CSASRGNGADTQYF.

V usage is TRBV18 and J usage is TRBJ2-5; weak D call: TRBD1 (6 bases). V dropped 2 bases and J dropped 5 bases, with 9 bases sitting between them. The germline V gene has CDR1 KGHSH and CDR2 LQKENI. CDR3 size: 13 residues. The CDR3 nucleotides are TGTGCCAGCTCACCAACAGGGCGCGAGACCCAGTACTTC. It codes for CASSPTGRETQYF.

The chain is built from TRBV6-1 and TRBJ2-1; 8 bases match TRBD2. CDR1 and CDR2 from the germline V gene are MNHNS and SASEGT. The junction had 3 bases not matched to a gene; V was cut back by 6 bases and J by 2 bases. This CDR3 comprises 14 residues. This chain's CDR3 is CASRLAVAYNEQFF. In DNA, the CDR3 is TGTGCCAGCAGACTAGCGGTAGCCTACAATGAGCAGTTCTTC.

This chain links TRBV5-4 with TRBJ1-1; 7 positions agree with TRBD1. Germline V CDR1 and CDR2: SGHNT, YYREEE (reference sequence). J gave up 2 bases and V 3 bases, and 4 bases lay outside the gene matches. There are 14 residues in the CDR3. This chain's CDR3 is CASSSGQVNTEAFF. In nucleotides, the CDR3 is TGTGCCAGCAGCTCCGGACAGGTTAACACTGAAGCTTTCTTT.

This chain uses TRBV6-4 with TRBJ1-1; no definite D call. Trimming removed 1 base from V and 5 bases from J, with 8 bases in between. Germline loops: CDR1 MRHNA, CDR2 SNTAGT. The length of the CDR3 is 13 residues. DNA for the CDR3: TGTGCCAGCAGTGACTATCGGGGAACTGAAGCTTTCTTT. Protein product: CASSDYRGTEAFF.

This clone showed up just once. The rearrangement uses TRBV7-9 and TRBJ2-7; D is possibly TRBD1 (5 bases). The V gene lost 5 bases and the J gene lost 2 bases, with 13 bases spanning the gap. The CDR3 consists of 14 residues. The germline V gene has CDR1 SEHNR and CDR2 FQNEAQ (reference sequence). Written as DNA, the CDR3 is TGTGCCAGCAGCCCCAATGGGGCTACCTACGAGCAGTACTTC. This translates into CASSPNGATYEQYF.

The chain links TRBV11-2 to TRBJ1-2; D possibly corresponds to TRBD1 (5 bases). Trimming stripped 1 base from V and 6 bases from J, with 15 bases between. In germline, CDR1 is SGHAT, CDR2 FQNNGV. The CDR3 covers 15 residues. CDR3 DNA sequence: TGTGCCAGCAGCTTAGTGCCCGGGACGATAAATGGCTACACCTTC. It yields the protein CASSLVPGTINGYTF.

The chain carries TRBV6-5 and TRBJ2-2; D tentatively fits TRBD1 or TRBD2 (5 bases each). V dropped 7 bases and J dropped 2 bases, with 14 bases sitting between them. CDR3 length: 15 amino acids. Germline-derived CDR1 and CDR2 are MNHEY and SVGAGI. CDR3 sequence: CASIPRGGNTGELFF. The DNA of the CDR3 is TGTGCCAGCATACCCCGGGGCGGAAACACCGGGGAGCTGTTTTTT.

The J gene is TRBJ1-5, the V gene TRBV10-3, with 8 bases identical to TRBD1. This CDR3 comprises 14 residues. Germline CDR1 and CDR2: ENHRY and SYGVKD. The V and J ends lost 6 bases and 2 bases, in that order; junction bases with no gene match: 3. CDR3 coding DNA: TGTGCCATCAGACAGGGGGAAGGCAATCAGCCCCAGCATTTT. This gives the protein CAIRQGEGNQPQHF.

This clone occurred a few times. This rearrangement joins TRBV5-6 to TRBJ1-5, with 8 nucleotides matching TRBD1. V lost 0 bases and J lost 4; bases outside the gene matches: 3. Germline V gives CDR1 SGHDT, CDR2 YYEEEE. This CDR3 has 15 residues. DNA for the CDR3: TGTGCCAGCAGCTTGGGCAGGGGGCTGAATCAGCCCCAGCATTTT. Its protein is CASSLGRGLNQPQHF.

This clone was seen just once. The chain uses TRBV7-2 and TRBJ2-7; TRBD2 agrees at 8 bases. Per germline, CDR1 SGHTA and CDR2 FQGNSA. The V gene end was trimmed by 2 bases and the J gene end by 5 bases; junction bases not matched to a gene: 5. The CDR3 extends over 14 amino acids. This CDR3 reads CASSLKAGAHEQYF. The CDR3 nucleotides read TGTGCCAGCAGCTTAAAAGCGGGAGCCCACGAGCAGTACTTC.

CDR3 nucleotides: TGTGCCAGCAGCTTATCCAGGGTCCCCGACACTGAAGCTTTCTTT. Its translation: CASSLSRVPDTEAFF. The gene calls are TRBV7-6 and TRBJ1-1; the D gene is possibly TRBD1 (5 bases). V was shortened by 2 bases and J by 3 bases, with 13 bases between the two germline ends. Germline V gene data show CDR1 as SGHVS and CDR2 as FNYEAQ. The CDR3 runs 15 residues.

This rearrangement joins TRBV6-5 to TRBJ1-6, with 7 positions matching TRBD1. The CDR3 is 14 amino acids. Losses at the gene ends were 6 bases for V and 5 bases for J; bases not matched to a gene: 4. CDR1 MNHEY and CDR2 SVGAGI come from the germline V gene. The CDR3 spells CASSQGQNNSPLHF. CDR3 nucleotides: TGTGCCAGCAGCCAGGGACAGAATAATTCACCCCTCCACTTT.

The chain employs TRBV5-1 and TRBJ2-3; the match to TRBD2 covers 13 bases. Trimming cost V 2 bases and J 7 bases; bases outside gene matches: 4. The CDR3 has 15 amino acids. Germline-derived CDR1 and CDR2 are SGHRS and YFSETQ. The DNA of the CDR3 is TGCGCCAGCAGCTTACTAGCGGGAGGGGAAAATACGCAGTATTTT. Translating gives CASSLLAGGENTQYF. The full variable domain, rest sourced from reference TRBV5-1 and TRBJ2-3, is KAGVTQTPRYLIKTRGQQVTLSCSPISGHRSVSWYQQTPGQGLQFLFEYFSETQRNKGNFPGRFSGRQFSNSRSEMNVSTLELGDSALYLCASSLLAGGENTQYFGPGTRLTVL.

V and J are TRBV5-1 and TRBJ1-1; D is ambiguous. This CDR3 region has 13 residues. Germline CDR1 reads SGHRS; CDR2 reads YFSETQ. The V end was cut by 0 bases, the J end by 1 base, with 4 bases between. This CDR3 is CASSLGANTEAFF. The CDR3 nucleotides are TGCGCCAGCAGCTTGGGAGCGAACACTGAAGCTTTCTTT.

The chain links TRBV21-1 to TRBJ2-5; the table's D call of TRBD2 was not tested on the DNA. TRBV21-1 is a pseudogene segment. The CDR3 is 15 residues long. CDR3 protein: CASSRGRAEGETQYF. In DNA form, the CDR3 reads TGTGCCAGCAGCAGGGGCCGGGCGGAGGGGGAGACCCAGTACTTC.

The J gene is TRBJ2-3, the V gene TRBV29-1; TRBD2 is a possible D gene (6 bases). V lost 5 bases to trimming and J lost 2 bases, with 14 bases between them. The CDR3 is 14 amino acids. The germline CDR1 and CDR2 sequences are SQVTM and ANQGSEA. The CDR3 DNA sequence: TGCAGCGTTCGACTGGGGACTTACACAGATACGCAGTATTTT. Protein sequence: CSVRLGTYTDTQYF.

The chain's CDR3 is CASSPGGRGSYEQYF. The CDR3 DNA follows: TGTGCCAGCAGCCCCGGAGGGAGGGGGTCTTACGAGCAGTACTTC. The chain couples TRBV7-2 to TRBJ2-7; TRBD2 is a possible D gene (7 bases). Per the germline V gene, CDR1 is SGHTA and CDR2 is FQGNSA. The V end was cut by 5 bases, the J end by 4 bases, with 18 bases between. This CDR3 contains 15 residues.

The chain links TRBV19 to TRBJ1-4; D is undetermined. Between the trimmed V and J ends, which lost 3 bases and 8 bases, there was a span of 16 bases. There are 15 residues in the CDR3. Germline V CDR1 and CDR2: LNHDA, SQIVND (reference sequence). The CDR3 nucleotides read TGTGCCAGTAGTATGAATGACCAGGCGAGAGAAAAACTGTTTTTT. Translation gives CASSMNDQAREKLFF.

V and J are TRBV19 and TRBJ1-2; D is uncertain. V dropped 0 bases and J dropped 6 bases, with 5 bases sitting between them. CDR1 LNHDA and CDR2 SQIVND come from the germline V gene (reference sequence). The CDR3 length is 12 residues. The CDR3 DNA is TGTGCCAGTAGTATAGAAAAGGATGGCTACACCTTC. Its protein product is CASSIEKDGYTF.

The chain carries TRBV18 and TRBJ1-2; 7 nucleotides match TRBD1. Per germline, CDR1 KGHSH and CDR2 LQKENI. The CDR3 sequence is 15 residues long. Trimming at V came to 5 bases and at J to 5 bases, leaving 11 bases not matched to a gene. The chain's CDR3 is CASSAGTVGSYGYTF. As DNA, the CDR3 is TGTGCCAGCTCAGCCGGGACAGTGGGGTCGTATGGCTACACCTTC.

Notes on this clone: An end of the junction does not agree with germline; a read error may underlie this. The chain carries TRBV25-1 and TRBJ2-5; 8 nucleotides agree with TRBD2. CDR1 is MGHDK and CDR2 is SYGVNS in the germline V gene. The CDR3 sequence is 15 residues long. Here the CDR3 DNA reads TGTGCCAGCAGTGAACGGGAGGGGCTCCAAGGGACCCAGTACTTC. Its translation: CASSEREGLQGTQYF. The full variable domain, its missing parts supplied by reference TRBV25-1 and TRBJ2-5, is EADIYQTPRYLVIGTGKKITLECSQTMGHDKMYWYQQDPGMELHLIHYSYGVNSTEKGDLSSESTVSRIRTEHFPLTLESARPSHTSQYLCASSEREGLQGTQYFGPGTRLLVL.

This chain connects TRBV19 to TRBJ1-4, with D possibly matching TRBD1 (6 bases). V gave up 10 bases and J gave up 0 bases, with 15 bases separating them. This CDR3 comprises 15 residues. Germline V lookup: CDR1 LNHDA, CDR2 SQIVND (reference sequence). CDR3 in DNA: TGTGCCACCTCCGGGACATACGCAACTAATGAAAAACTGTTTTTT. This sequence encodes CATSGTYATNEKLFF.

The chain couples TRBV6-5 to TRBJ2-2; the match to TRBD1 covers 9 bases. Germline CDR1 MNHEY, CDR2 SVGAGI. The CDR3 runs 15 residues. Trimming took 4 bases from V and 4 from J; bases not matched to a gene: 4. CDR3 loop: CASSSQGAVTGELFF. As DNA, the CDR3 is TGTGCCAGCAGTTCACAGGGGGCGGTCACCGGGGAGCTGTTTTTT.